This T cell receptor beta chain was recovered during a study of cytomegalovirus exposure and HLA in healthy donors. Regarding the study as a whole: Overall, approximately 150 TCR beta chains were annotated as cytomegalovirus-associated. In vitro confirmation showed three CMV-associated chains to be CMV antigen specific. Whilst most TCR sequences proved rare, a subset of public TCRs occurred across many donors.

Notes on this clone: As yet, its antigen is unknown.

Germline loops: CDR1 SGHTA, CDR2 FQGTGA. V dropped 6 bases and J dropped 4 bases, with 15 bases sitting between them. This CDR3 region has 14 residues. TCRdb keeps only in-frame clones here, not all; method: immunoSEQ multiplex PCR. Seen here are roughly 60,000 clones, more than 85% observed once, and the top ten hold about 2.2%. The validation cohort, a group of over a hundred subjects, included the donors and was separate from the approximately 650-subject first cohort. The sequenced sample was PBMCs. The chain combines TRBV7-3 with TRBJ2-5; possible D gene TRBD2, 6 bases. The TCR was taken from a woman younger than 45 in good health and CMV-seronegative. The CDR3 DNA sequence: TGTGCCAGCAGTGCAACACGGGGGTCAGAGACCCAGTACTTC. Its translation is CASSATRGSETQYF.